This TCR beta chain is drawn from a study of preoperative IRX-2 immunotherapy in early breast cancer. Trimming removed 2 bases from V and 7 bases from J; junction bases left unmatched: 6. Looked up from germline, CDR1 is SGHTA and CDR2 is FQGTGA. The CDR3 is 15 residues long. TCRdb's table, derived via immunoSEQ multiplex PCR, lists solely in-frame clones and lacks some. The sample shows over 35,000 clones, about 95% of them seen only once. As to treatment: preoperative locoregional IRX-2 cytokine immunotherapy. Preoperative locoregional IRX-2 cytokine immunotherapy was tested in the phase Ib source study.

Material: tumor tissue, obtained after IRX-2 immunotherapy. The chain carries TRBV7-3 and TRBJ2-1, with 9 bases lining up with TRBD2. The clonotype originates from a human donor with breast cancer. CDR3 nucleotide sequence: TGTGCCAGCAGCTTAGTGCGGGGGGGCAGGAATGAGCAGTTCTTC. Translating gives CASSLVRGGRNEQFF.